Each of the 5 T cell receptor beta chains below was sequenced from the same sample in a study of cytomegalovirus exposure and HLA in healthy donors. This table comes from immunoSEQ multiplex PCR, and its TCRdb copy is limited to in-frame clones, with some not included. Of 250,000 to 400,000 clones detected, about 85% appear once; the ten largest clones hold roughly 1.1%. Sequencing used PBMCs. Receptors were obtained from a woman under 40 in good health and CMV-seropositive.

The chain uses TRBV9 and TRBJ1-5; D is unresolved. Trimming stripped 0 bases from V and 2 bases from J, with 9 bases between. The CDR3 length is 15 residues. Germline lookup yields CDR1 SGDLS and CDR2 YYNGEE. Written as DNA, the CDR3 is TGTGCCAGCAGCGTAGAGGGAATGGGCAATCAGCCCCAGCATTTT. Translated, it gives CASSVEGMGNQPQHF.

This sequence joins TRBV11-2 and TRBJ2-7; D is perhaps TRBD1 or TRBD2 (6 bases each). CDR1 SGHAT and CDR2 FQNNGV come from the germline V gene. The CDR3 runs 13 residues. V lost 5 bases and J 5 bases, leaving 13 bases between the germline ends. The CDR3 nucleotides are TGTGCCAGCAGCCCGCTGGGGGGCAACGAGCAGTACTTC. It translates to CASSPLGGNEQYF.

V gene TRBV15 combines with J gene TRBJ2-7; D is unclear. The germline V gene has CDR1 LNHNV and CDR2 YYDKDF (reference sequence). V was trimmed by 5 bases and J by 3 bases, leaving 14 bases between them. The CDR3 has 14 residues. The CDR3 sequence: CATSVRERVYEQYF. CDR3 bases: TGTGCCACCAGCGTCCGCGAGCGAGTCTACGAGCAGTACTTC.

The chain joins TRBV27 to TRBJ1-1, with TRBD1 matching 9 bases. The CDR3 runs to 13 residues. Trimming cost V 5 bases and J 3 bases; bases outside gene matches: 1. Looked up from germline, CDR1 is MNHEY and CDR2 is SMNVEV (reference sequence). The CDR3 DNA reads as TGTGCCAGCAGTCGACAGGGGGACACTGAAGCTTTCTTT. This encodes CASSRQGDTEAFF.

This clone was seen just once. The rearrangement links TRBV23-1 to TRBJ1-5; 7 nucleotides match TRBD1. TRBV23-1 is filed as an ORF, its function uncertain. The CDR3 consists of 15 residues. The V gene end was trimmed by 6 bases and the J gene end by 1 base; junction bases not matched to a gene: 6. CDR3 region: CASRRGGKSNQPQHF. CDR3 bases: TGCGCCAGCAGGCGAGGGGGCAAAAGCAATCAGCCCCAGCATTTT.